Reported below is one T cell receptor (beta chain). What it recognizes is unknown. Amplification used 60 Vbeta primers and 13 Jbeta primers. Generated by immunoSEQ multiplex PCR, the TCRdb table keeps only in-frame clones and is missing some. The sample lists about 210,000 clones, around 83% seen once, with more than 1.5% in the top ten. The V gene's germline CDR1 is MDHEN and CDR2 SYDVKM. Trimming removed 6 bases from V and 7 bases from J, with 15 bases in between. The CDR3 runs 14 residues. The sample is drawn from a study of cytomegalovirus exposure and HLA in healthy donors. Study-level results: Accounts indicate the classifier identified cytomegalovirus status with strong specificity and sensitivity.

The material sequenced was PBMCs. The rearrangement links TRBV28 to TRBJ2-2; possibly TRBD2 for D (5 bases). The TCR originated in a man aged 35-49 years in good health and CMV-seropositive. DNA of the CDR3: TGTGCCAGCAGACTGACTACGTTCGGCGGGGAGCTGTTTTTT. This gives the protein CASRLTTFGGELFF.